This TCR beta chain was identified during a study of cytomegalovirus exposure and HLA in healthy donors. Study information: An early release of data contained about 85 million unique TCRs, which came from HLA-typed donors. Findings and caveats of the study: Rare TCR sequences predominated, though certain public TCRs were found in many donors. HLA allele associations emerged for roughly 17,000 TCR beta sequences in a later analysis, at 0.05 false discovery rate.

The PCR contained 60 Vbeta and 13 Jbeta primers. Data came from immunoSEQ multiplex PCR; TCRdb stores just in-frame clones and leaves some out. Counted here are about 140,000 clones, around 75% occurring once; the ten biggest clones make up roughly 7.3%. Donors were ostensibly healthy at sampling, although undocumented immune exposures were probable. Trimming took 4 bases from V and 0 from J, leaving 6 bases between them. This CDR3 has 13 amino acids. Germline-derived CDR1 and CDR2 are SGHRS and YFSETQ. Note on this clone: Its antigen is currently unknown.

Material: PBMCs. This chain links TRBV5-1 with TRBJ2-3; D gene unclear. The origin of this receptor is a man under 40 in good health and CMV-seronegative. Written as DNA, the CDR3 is TGCGCCAGCAGCGTGACTAGCACAGATACGCAGTATTTT. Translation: CASSVTSTDTQYF.